Listed below are T cell receptor beta chains from one sample, sequenced in a study of blood T cell repertoires in COVID-19. The repertoire was sequenced with immunoSEQ multiplex PCR; TCRdb's copy has only in-frame clones and lacks some. Of about 200,000 clones detected, 70% to 90% appear once; the ten largest clones hold 9.5% to 15%. Sequencing was carried out using peripheral blood. The receptors shown here come from a human donor in a cohort sampled during active COVID-19. The CDR3 runs from the conserved cysteine through the conserved F or W. D genes are given only for firm matches. Rows give clone size only sometimes, using once, few, many, or a class for an expanded clone.

D gene,V gene,J gene,clone size,CDR3 DNA,CDR3 protein
TRBD1,TRBV19,TRBJ1-5,-,TGTGCCAGTAGTATAGGGCCGGGACAGGGCGGCTATAGCAATCAGCCCCAGCATTTT,CASSIGPGQGGYSNQPQHF
-,TRBV4-1,TRBJ2-7,-,TGCGCCAGCAGCCACGCTAGTGAAGGTCTGTACGAGCAGTACTTC,CASSHASEGLYEQYF
TRBD1,TRBV30,TRBJ2-7,-,TGTGCCTGGAGTACTGGACAGGGGGCAGGGGACGAGCAGTACTTC,CAWSTGQGAGDEQYF
TRBD1,TRBV19,TRBJ2-2,once,TGTGCCAGTAGTCGGACAGGGGGCGGCACCGGGGAGCTGTTTTTT,CASSRTGGGTGELFF
-,TRBV7-9,TRBJ2-2,-,TGTGCCAGCAGCTTAGCGAACAGATACACCGGGGAGCTGTTTTTT,CASSLANRYTGELFF
TRBD2,TRBV6-2/TRBV6-3,TRBJ2-2,-,TGTGCCAGCAGTACGGACAGGGCGACTAGCGGGAGCCCTGGGAACACCGGGGAGCTGTTTTTT,CASSTDRATSGSPGNTGELFF
-,TRBV7-6,TRBJ2-3,-,TGTGCCAGCAGCGCTTTGACAGGGACTAGCACAGATACGCAGTATTTT,CASSALTGTSTDTQYF
-,TRBV5-8,TRBJ2-7,-,TGTGCCAGCAGCTTGACAGGCAAGCAGTACTTC,CASSLTGKQYF
TRBD2,TRBV5-5,TRBJ2-3,-,TGTGCCAGCAGCCATGACCCTGGGGAGGGACGGACGCAGTATTTT,CASSHDPGEGRTQYF
-,TRBV4-3,TRBJ2-3,-,TGCGCCAGCAGCCAAGCTCTGAGCACAGATACGCAGTATTTT,CASSQALSTDTQYF
-,TRBV30,TRBJ1-2,-,TGTGCCTGGGTTAAGACTCCAGATGGCTACACCTTC,CAWVKTPDGYTF
-,TRBV6-2/TRBV6-3,TRBJ1-2,-,TGTGCCAGCAGTTACGGAGGGGCGTATGATGGCTACACCTTC,CASSYGGAYDGYTF
-,TRBV7-2,TRBJ2-1,-,TGTGCCAGCAGCTTAGCGGCGACTAGTTCGTACTCTGAGCAGTTCTTC,CASSLAATSSYSEQFF
-,TRBV6-1,TRBJ2-1,many,TGTGCCAGCAGTGAAGTGGGACTTAATAATGAGCAGTTCTTC,CASSEVGLNNEQFF
-,TRBV29-1,TRBJ2-2,once,TGCAGCGTTGTTTCCCCCGGGAGGGAGCTGTTTTTT,CSVVSPGRELFF
TRBD1,TRBV6-6,TRBJ2-1,-,TGTGCCAGCAGCCCGGGACAGGGCTACAATGAGCAGTTCTTC,CASSPGQGYNEQFF
TRBD1,TRBV6-5,TRBJ1-1,-,TGTGCCAGCAGAGACAGGGCTGAAGCTTTCTTT,CASRDRAEAFF
-,TRBV7-8,TRBJ2-1,-,TGTGCCAGCAGCCCCGATATCGGTGAGCAGTTCTTC,CASSPDIGEQFF
-,TRBV7-2,TRBJ2-3,-,TGTGCCAGCAGCTTGAAAAGGGGGTACACAGATACGCAGTATTTT,CASSLKRGYTDTQYF
TRBD1,TRBV19,TRBJ2-6,-,TGTGCCAGTAGTAGAAGACAGGGCTCTGGGGCCAACGTCCTGACTTTC,CASSRRQGSGANVLTF
TRBD1,TRBV27,TRBJ1-2,-,TGTGCCAGCAGTCTAGGGACAGGGGGCGAAAATGGCTACACCTTC,CASSLGTGGENGYTF
-,TRBV9,TRBJ1-1,-,TGTGCCAGCAGCGTCACAGTGGTGAACACTGAAGCTTTCTTT,CASSVTVVNTEAFF